These 32 T cell receptor beta chains share one sample of origin, sequenced in a study of technical replicates of blood from several donors. The repertoire was sequenced with immunoSEQ multiplex PCR; TCRdb's copy has only in-frame clones and lacks some. The table includes 68,000 or so clones, roughly 97% detected once. Sequencing was performed on T cells isolated from PBMCs. These receptors were collected from a human donor in good health.

The chain uses TRBV5-1 and TRBJ2-5, with TRBD1 as a possible D gene (6 bases). This CDR3 is 13 amino acids long. V lost 5 bases to trimming and J lost 1 base, with 9 bases between them. In germline, CDR1 is SGHRS, CDR2 YFSETQ. DNA for the CDR3: TGCGCCAGCAGGTGGGACACCCAAGAGACCCAGTACTTC. It yields the protein CASRWDTQETQYF.

This chain joins TRBV11-2 and TRBJ1-1, with D perhaps TRBD1 (5 bases). With 1 base removed from V and 5 bases from J, the gap between germline ends came to 20 bases. The germline CDR1 and CDR2 sequences are SGHAT and FQNNGV. The CDR3 consists of 17 residues. DNA for the CDR3: TGTGCCAGCAGCTTAGCCAGTGTGAGGACAATGGAGACTGAAGCTTTCTTT. Translated: CASSLASVRTMETEAFF.

This rearrangement joins TRBV11-2 to TRBJ2-7, with D perhaps matching TRBD2 (5 bases). Between the trimmed V and J ends, which lost 6 bases and 1 base, there was a span of 13 bases. The germline V gene encodes CDR1 SGHAT and CDR2 FQNNGV. This CDR3 has 14 residues. CDR3 sequence reads: CASRGFGGSYEQYF. The CDR3, as DNA: TGTGCCAGCAGAGGTTTCGGAGGATCCTACGAGCAGTACTTC. Based on the CDR3 plus reference TRBV11-2 and TRBJ2-7, the full variable domain is EAGVAQSPRYKIIEKRQSVAFWCNPISGHATLYWYQQILGQGPKLLIQFQNNGVVDDSQLPKDRFSAERLKGVDSTLKIQPAKLEDSAVYLCASRGFGGSYEQYFGPGTRLTVT.

This rearrangement joins TRBV2 to TRBJ2-1; the match to TRBD2 covers 7 bases. Losses at the gene ends were 4 bases for V and 0 bases for J; bases not matched to a gene: 9. This CDR3 comprises 17 residues. Germline lookup yields CDR1 SNHLY and CDR2 FYNNEI. In DNA, the CDR3 is TGTGCCAGCAGTGGGGGCATAGCGGGCCTCTCCTACAATGAGCAGTTCTTC. Translation: CASSGGIAGLSYNEQFF.

The V and J genes are TRBV6-5 and TRBJ1-1; D uncertain. Trimming cost V 3 bases and J 5 bases, with 13 bases left between them. The CDR3 spans 14 residues. Germline V gene lookup returns CDR1 MNHEY and CDR2 SVGAGI. The DNA of the CDR3 is TGTGCCAGCAGTTATACAGAGGGCCGGACTGAAGCTTTCTTT. The encoded protein is CASSYTEGRTEAFF.

The rearrangement joins TRBV19 to TRBJ2-1; perhaps TRBD2 as D (6 bases). The ends were cut back, 6 bases at V and 7 bases at J, with 19 bases in the middle. Germline assignment: CDR1 LNHDA and CDR2 SQIVND (reference sequence). CDR3 length equals 15 residues. The CDR3 bases are TGTGCCAGTAGCGCAGGGACGGGAGCAGGGAATGAGCAGTTCTTC. Amino acid sequence: CASSAGTGAGNEQFF.

V gene TRBV14 combines with J gene TRBJ1-1; D uncertain. Germline CDR1 SGHDN, CDR2 FVKESK. V was pared by 0 bases and J by 5 bases, with 13 bases between. CDR3 length equals 15 residues. The CDR3 protein is CASSQDPGGWTEAFF. DNA for the CDR3: TGTGCCAGCAGCCAAGACCCAGGAGGATGGACTGAAGCTTTCTTT.

This clone was counted a few times. The chain has TRBV5-6 and TRBJ1-1; the match to TRBD1 covers 8 bases. The CDR3 is made up of 18 amino acids. CDR1 is SGHDT, CDR2 YYEEEE, per germline. The V gene end was trimmed by 5 bases and the J gene end by 0 bases; junction bases not matched to a gene: 15. CDR3 in amino acids: CASRNSRSRGLMNTEAFF. The CDR3 region has the DNA TGTGCCAGCAGAAACTCGCGTTCCAGGGGGCTTATGAACACTGAAGCTTTCTTT.

CDR3 DNA sequence: TGTGCCAGCAAGCTCTACGGGACTCTTGGGCGGAATGAGCAGTTCTTC. Its protein product is CASKLYGTLGRNEQFF. The V call is TRBV27, the J call TRBJ2-1, with D perhaps TRBD2 (6 bases). Germline V gene sequence: CDR1 MNHEY, CDR2 SMNVEV (reference sequence). V lost 7 bases to trimming and J lost 7 bases, with 23 bases between them. The CDR3 is 16 amino acids.

The gene calls are TRBV10-3 and TRBJ1-1; D unclear. The CDR3 runs to 15 residues. Trimming pared 4 bases from V and 0 bases from J, leaving 12 bases between. Germline assignment: CDR1 ENHRY and CDR2 SYGVKD. CDR3 protein: CAISASREMNTEAFF. The CDR3 DNA sequence: TGTGCCATCAGTGCCTCCCGGGAGATGAACACTGAAGCTTTCTTT.

The gene calls are TRBV6-4 and TRBJ2-1, with TRBD2 matching over 9 bases. The germline V gene has CDR1 MRHNA and CDR2 SNTAGT. The V and J ends lost 4 bases and 13 bases, in that order; junction bases with no gene match: 8. This CDR3 comprises 13 residues. The CDR3 DNA reads TGTGCCAGCAGTGCCCCAGCGGGAGGTCACCAGTTCTTC. This gives the protein CASSAPAGGHQFF.

The gene calls are TRBV7-9 and TRBJ2-7, with no clear D. Looked up from germline, CDR1 is SEHNR and CDR2 is FQNEAQ (reference sequence). The CDR3 length is 14 residues. V was pared by 4 bases and J by 0 bases, with 10 bases between. Here the CDR3 reads CASSSGTSSYEQYF. The CDR3 coding sequence is TGTGCCAGCAGCTCAGGAACCTCCTCCTACGAGCAGTACTTC. The variable domain in full, with the rest retrieved from reference TRBV7-9 and TRBJ2-7, is DTGVSQNPRHKITKRGQNVTFRCDPISEHNRLYWYRQTLGQGPEFLTYFQNEAQLEKSRLLSDRFSAERPKGSFSTLEIQRTEQGDSAMYLCASSSGTSSYEQYFGPGTRLTVT.

This chain joins TRBV28 and TRBJ1-1, with D uncertain. Trimming left V 2 bases short and J 4 bases short, with 11 bases between. The CDR3 is 14 residues long. Germline lookup yields CDR1 MDHEN and CDR2 SYDVKM. In DNA, the CDR3 is TGTGCCAGCAGTTTAGAGGCTATAGTCACTGAAGCTTTCTTT. As protein: CASSLEAIVTEAFF.

The chain uses TRBV7-3 and TRBJ2-5; 7 nucleotides line up with TRBD1. Trimming took 5 bases from V and 2 from J; bases not matched to a gene: 2. The germline V gene has CDR1 SGHTA and CDR2 FQGTGA. This CDR3 comprises 13 residues. In nucleotides, the CDR3 is TGTGCCAGCAGCGAACAGGGGCAAGAGACCCAGTACTTC. It codes for CASSEQGQETQYF.

The genes are TRBV11-3 and TRBJ1-1; D gene ambiguous. The CDR3 covers 15 residues. V was cut by 1 base and J by 3 bases, with 12 bases left in between. The germline V gene encodes CDR1 SGHNT and CDR2 YENEEA. CDR3 DNA sequence: TGTGCCAGCAGCTTAGGGAGCGGCGGGTACACTGAAGCTTTCTTT. It is translated as CASSLGSGGYTEAFF.

The chain couples TRBV15 to TRBJ2-5, with TRBD1 matching over 9 bases. The CDR3 loop spans 14 amino acids. Looked up from germline, CDR1 is LNHNV and CDR2 is YYDKDF (reference sequence). The ends lost 3 bases at V and 1 base at J; junction bases unmatched: 0. The CDR3 DNA reads TGTGCCACCAGCAGGGACAGGGGCCAAGAGACCCAGTACTTC. It translates to CATSRDRGQETQYF.

This chain connects TRBV30 to TRBJ2-7; the match to TRBD2 covers 8 bases. Germline V gives CDR1 GTSNPN, CDR2 SVGIG (reference sequence). Trimming took 2 bases from V and 10 from J; bases not matched to a gene: 7. The CDR3 length is 12 residues. The CDR3 here is CAWSPGTSLQYF. The CDR3 bases are TGTGCCTGGAGTCCGGGGACTAGTCTCCAGTACTTC.

The rearrangement links TRBV7-6 to TRBJ2-5; D is ambiguous. V gave up 0 bases and J gave up 1 base, with 6 bases separating them. Germline V gene sequence: CDR1 SGHVS, CDR2 FNYEAQ. The CDR3 consists of 14 residues. The CDR3 is CASSLAGSQETQYF. As DNA, the CDR3 is TGTGCCAGCAGCTTAGCGGGCAGCCAAGAGACCCAGTACTTC.

V and J are TRBV7-9 and TRBJ1-4; 8 bases fit TRBD1. The V gene's germline CDR1 is SEHNR and CDR2 FQNEAQ (reference sequence). The CDR3 has 16 residues. V dropped 4 bases and J dropped 3; count of bases not matched to a gene: 7. CDR3 protein: CASSSPRGLPNEKLFF. CDR3 sequence (DNA): TGTGCCAGCAGCTCCCCCAGGGGGCTACCTAATGAAAAACTGTTTTTT. Based on the CDR3 plus reference TRBV7-9 and TRBJ1-4, the full variable domain is DTGVSQNPRHKITKRGQNVTFRCDPISEHNRLYWYRQTLGQGPEFLTYFQNEAQLEKSRLLSDRFSAERPKGSFSTLEIQRTEQGDSAMYLCASSSPRGLPNEKLFFGSGTQLSVL.

V gene TRBV7-9 combines with J gene TRBJ2-5; no firm D call. The length of the CDR3 is 15 residues. CDR1 and CDR2 from the germline V gene are SEHNR and FQNEAQ (reference sequence). V dropped 2 bases and J dropped 2 bases, with 12 bases sitting between them. The CDR3 loop reads CASSLNVFLQETQYF. The CDR3 region has the DNA TGTGCCAGCAGCTTAAACGTATTCCTACAAGAGACCCAGTACTTC.

V gene TRBV4-3 combines with J gene TRBJ1-1; the D gene is possibly TRBD1 (5 bases). Trimming removed 4 bases from V and 3 bases from J, with 24 bases in between. Germline V gene lookup returns CDR1 LGHNA and CDR2 YSLEER. The CDR3 has 18 amino acids. The CDR3 coding sequence is TGCGCCAGCAGCCGAACCCCGGGACTAGGATTTATGGACACTGAAGCTTTCTTT. Protein: CASSRTPGLGFMDTEAFF.

J is TRBJ1-1 and V is TRBV5-4; the D is unclear. This CDR3 has 14 amino acids. Between the trimmed V and J ends, which lost 3 bases and 3 bases, there was a span of 12 bases. Germline CDR1 reads SGHNT; CDR2 reads YYREEE (reference sequence). CDR3 amino acids: CASSSRYTHTEAFF. The CDR3 region has the DNA TGTGCCAGCAGCTCCCGTTACACCCACACTGAAGCTTTCTTT. Full variable domain (rest looked up from reference TRBV5-4 and TRBJ1-1): ETGVTQSPTHLIKTRGQQVTLRCSSQSGHNTVSWYQQALGQGPQFIFQYYREEENGRGNFPPRFSGLQFPNYSSELNVNALELDDSALYLCASSSRYTHTEAFFGQGTRLTVV.

This sequence joins TRBV19 and TRBJ2-7; D is possibly TRBD1 (6 bases). The CDR3 covers 15 residues. CDR1 and CDR2 from the germline V gene are LNHDA and SQIVND (reference sequence). Trimming removed 1 base at V and 0 bases at J, with 10 bases between. CDR3 DNA: TGTGCCAGTAGTATAGCCCGGGACACCTCCTACGAGCAGTACTTC. Protein: CASSIARDTSYEQYF.

The rearrangement joins TRBV7-8 to TRBJ2-7; 7 bases agree with TRBD2. The CDR3 runs to 12 residues. The trim removed 6 bases at V and 3 bases at J, leaving 2 bases unmatched. The germline CDR1 and CDR2 sequences are SGHVS and FQNEAQ. The CDR3 coding sequence is TGTGCCAGCAGTTGGACTAGCTACGAGCAGTACTTC. This sequence encodes CASSWTSYEQYF.

The chain employs TRBV7-3 and TRBJ2-3, with 7 bases lining up with TRBD2. V shed 0 bases, J shed 6 bases, and the junction held 6 bases outside the gene matches. The CDR3 extends over 15 amino acids. Germline-derived CDR1 and CDR2 are SGHTA and FQGTGA. CDR3 in DNA: TGTGCCAGCAGCTTAACGGCGGGAGAGGGGGATACGCAGTATTTT. It translates to CASSLTAGEGDTQYF.

The chain uses TRBV30 and TRBJ1-1, with a possible D match to TRBD1 (5 bases). This CDR3 is built from 12 residues. Trimming removed 0 bases at V and 12 bases at J, with 14 bases between. Germline CDR1 GTSNPN, CDR2 SVGIG (reference sequence). The CDR3 spells CAWSVGGRVTFF. Here the CDR3 DNA reads TGTGCCTGGAGTGTAGGTGGCAGGGTAACTTTCTTT.

This chain joins TRBV28 and TRBJ2-7, with 12 bases that match TRBD2. The CDR3 runs to 17 residues. The germline V gene has CDR1 MDHEN and CDR2 SYDVKM. V trimming: 4 bases; J trimming: 2 bases; junction bases outside the gene matches: 9. DNA of the CDR3: TGTGCCAGCAGTTCCGGACTAGCGGGAATCTCCACCTACGAGCAGTACTTC. It encodes CASSSGLAGISTYEQYF.

V is TRBV6-1 and J is TRBJ2-7, with TRBD2 matching 8 bases. This CDR3 comprises 14 residues. Per germline, CDR1 MNHNS and CDR2 SASEGT. V shed 9 bases, J shed 5 bases, and the junction held 12 bases outside the gene matches. The CDR3 reads CASDGKRERDEQYF. The CDR3 DNA reads TGTGCCAGTGATGGGAAGCGGGAGCGGGACGAGCAGTACTTC.

The V gene is TRBV19, the J gene TRBJ2-3; the D is unclear. CDR3 size: 16 residues. V was pared by 5 bases and J by 0 bases, with 15 bases between. From germline, CDR1 is LNHDA and CDR2 SQIVND (reference sequence). The CDR3 sequence: CASSSSRWISTDTQYF. The CDR3, as DNA: TGTGCCAGTAGTTCATCGAGGTGGATAAGCACAGATACGCAGTATTTT.

The chain employs TRBV27 and TRBJ2-7, with TRBD1 matching over 7 bases. The trim removed 7 bases at V and 2 bases at J, leaving 5 bases unmatched. The CDR3 extends over 13 amino acids. Germline loops: CDR1 MNHEY, CDR2 SMNVEV (reference sequence). CDR3 sequence reads: CASMGQKTYEQYF. DNA of the CDR3: TGTGCCAGCATGGGACAGAAGACCTACGAGCAGTACTTC.

The chain couples TRBV7-2 to TRBJ2-2; 8 nucleotides agree with TRBD1. There are 15 residues in the CDR3. Germline V gene data show CDR1 as SGHTA and CDR2 as FQGNSA. Trimming took 5 bases from V and 1 from J; bases not matched to a gene: 3. CDR3 coding DNA: TGTGCCAGCAGCCCACAGGGGGTGAACACCGGGGAGCTGTTTTTT. This encodes CASSPQGVNTGELFF. Filled out from reference TRBV7-2 and TRBJ2-2, the complete variable domain reads GAGVSQSPSNKVTEKGKDVELRCDPISGHTALYWYRQSLGQGLEFLIYFQGNSAPDKSGLPSDRFSAERTGGSVSTLTIQRTQQEDSAVYLCASSPQGVNTGELFFGEGSRLTVL.

The rearrangement links TRBV5-1 to TRBJ2-7; D is unresolved. Per the germline V gene, CDR1 is SGHRS and CDR2 is YFSETQ. The V end was cut by 1 base, the J end by 3 bases, with 8 bases between. This CDR3 contains 13 residues. The CDR3 DNA reads TGCGCCAGCAGCTTGTGGCCTTACTACGAGCAGTACTTC. This codes for CASSLWPYYEQYF.